One sample yielded the 17 T cell receptor beta chains listed below, sequenced in a study of T cell responses to AZD1222 COVID-19 vaccine. The method was immunoSEQ multiplex PCR; TCRdb's version includes in-frame clones alone and lacks a portion of them. The sample has 100,000 or so clones, approximately 90% seen once. The sample was peripheral blood, taken 28 days after the second AZD1222 dose. The receptors originated from an adult who received the AZD1222 COVID-19 vaccine.

The V gene is TRBV27, the J gene TRBJ2-7; 8 bases are shared with TRBD2. The ends lost 2 bases at V and 3 bases at J; junction bases unmatched: 6. This CDR3 has 15 residues. Germline-derived CDR1 and CDR2 are MNHEY and SMNVEV (reference sequence). CDR3 DNA sequence: TGTGCCAGCAGTTTAGTACCCGGGGGGGACTACGAGCAGTACTTC. Its translation: CASSLVPGGDYEQYF.

The chain joins TRBV6-5 to TRBJ1-1; 12 nucleotides agree with TRBD1. The V gene end was trimmed by 6 bases and the J gene end by 4 bases; junction bases not matched to a gene: 3. This CDR3 spans 14 amino acids. The germline CDR1 and CDR2 sequences are MNHEY and SVGAGI. The CDR3 here is CASRGTGGPTEAFF. Written as DNA, the CDR3 is TGTGCCAGCAGGGGGACAGGGGGCCCCACTGAAGCTTTCTTT.

The chain uses TRBV28 and TRBJ1-3; 7 bases line up with TRBD1. The length of the CDR3 is 16 residues. J lost 1 base, V lost 5 bases, and 8 bases had no gene match. From germline, CDR1 is MDHEN and CDR2 SYDVKM. The CDR3 coding sequence is TGTGCCAGCAGTCGCCGACAGGGTTGGTCTGGAAACACCATATATTTT. This gives the protein CASSRRQGWSGNTIYF.

The chain is built from TRBV10-2 and TRBJ2-5; TRBD1 aligns across 8 bases. J lost 10 bases, V lost 10 bases, and 23 bases had no gene match. CDR3 size: 16 residues. In germline, CDR1 is WSHSY, CDR2 SAAADI. The CDR3 sequence: CATEGQPGQAARSQYF. DNA for the CDR3: TGCGCCACGGAAGGACAACCGGGACAGGCTGCGAGGAGCCAGTACTTC.

The J gene is TRBJ2-2, the V gene TRBV3-1 (or the pseudogene TRBV3-2); 7 bases align to TRBD1. The CDR3 covers 15 residues. The V gene end was trimmed by 3 bases and the J gene end by 0 bases; junction bases not matched to a gene: 1. Germline values: CDR1 LGHDT, CDR2 YNNKEL (reference sequence). The chain's CDR3 is CASSHGQANTGELFF. CDR3 DNA sequence: TGTGCCAGCAGCCACGGACAGGCGAACACCGGGGAGCTGTTTTTT.

This rearrangement joins TRBV2 to TRBJ1-6; 9 bases map to TRBD1. The CDR3 has 13 amino acids. With 3 bases clipped from V and 11 bases from J, the junction kept 2 bases outside the gene matches. Per germline, CDR1 SNHLY and CDR2 FYNNEI. The CDR3 protein is CASSDDRGTPLHF. CDR3 DNA sequence: TGTGCCAGCAGTGACGACAGGGGGACACCCCTCCACTTT.

The chain couples TRBV19 to TRBJ1-2; weak D call: TRBD1 (6 bases). There are 16 residues in the CDR3. Per germline, CDR1 LNHDA and CDR2 SQIVND (reference sequence). V dropped 1 base and J dropped 4 bases, with 16 bases sitting between them. CDR3 sequence (DNA): TGTGCCAGTAGTATAGCCGGGACATCCCGTGGCTATGGCTACACCTTC. Its translation is CASSIAGTSRGYGYTF.

Only a few counts were recorded for this clone. This chain connects TRBV3-1 (or the pseudogene TRBV3-2) to TRBJ1-1; D gene unclear. Germline V gene lookup returns CDR1 LGHDT and CDR2 YNNKEL (reference sequence). CDR3 length: 14 amino acids. The V gene lost 7 bases and the J gene lost 0 bases, with 12 bases spanning the gap. This chain's CDR3 is CASTTGVMNTEAFF. DNA of the CDR3: TGTGCCAGCACCACGGGAGTTATGAACACTGAAGCTTTCTTT.

This rearrangement joins TRBV4-1 to TRBJ1-5; 9 nucleotides align to TRBD1. CDR3 length equals 15 residues. The germline CDR1 and CDR2 sequences are MGHRA and YSYEKL. The V gene end was trimmed by 2 bases and the J gene end by 6 bases; junction bases not matched to a gene: 5. CDR3: CASSQQLQGAQPQHF. The CDR3 DNA reads TGCGCCAGCAGCCAACAACTACAGGGGGCTCAGCCCCAGCATTTT.

This clone was observed a single time. The chain has TRBV6-4 and TRBJ1-2; the match to TRBD1 covers 8 bases. CDR3 length: 15 residues. Germline V gene data show CDR1 as MRHNA and CDR2 as SNTAGT. The V and J ends lost 0 bases and 8 bases, in that order; junction bases with no gene match: 8. The CDR3: CASSDSPGGAEGYTF. In DNA, the CDR3 is TGTGCCAGCAGTGACTCCCCAGGGGGCGCGGAAGGCTACACCTTC.

The genes are TRBV7-9 and TRBJ2-7; TRBD1 matches 9 bases. V lost 5 bases to trimming and J lost 4 bases; unmatched junction nucleotides: 6. Looked up from germline, CDR1 is SEHNR and CDR2 is FQNEAQ (reference sequence). The CDR3 has 14 residues. The CDR3 spells CASSLRDRAYEQYF. The DNA of the CDR3 is TGTGCCAGCAGCCTCCGGGACAGGGCGTACGAGCAGTACTTC.

The chain combines TRBV3-1 (or the pseudogene TRBV3-2) with TRBJ2-7, with 13 bases identical to TRBD2. This CDR3 comprises 14 residues. The trim removed 5 bases at V and 4 bases at J, leaving 2 bases unmatched. CDR1 is LGHDT, CDR2 YNNKEL, per germline (reference sequence). The CDR3 DNA sequence: TGTGCCAGCAGCGGGGGACTAGCGGGGTACGAGCAGTACTTC. Translating it yields CASSGGLAGYEQYF.

The chain links TRBV30 to TRBJ1-5; TRBD1 matches 9 bases. The CDR3 has 13 residues. After removal of 7 bases from V and 7 bases from J, the junction contained 8 bases not matched to a gene. Germline CDR1 and CDR2: GTSNPN and SVGIG (reference sequence). CDR3 in DNA: TGTGCCTCTGAACAGGGGGCCGGACAGCCCCAGCATTTT. This codes for CASEQGAGQPQHF.

The chain links TRBV30 to TRBJ1-3, with unresolved D. This CDR3 comprises 14 residues. Trimming removed 4 bases at V and 0 bases at J, with 10 bases between. In germline, CDR1 is GTSNPN, CDR2 SVGIG (reference sequence). CDR3: CAWIGTNSGNTIYF. As DNA, the CDR3 is TGTGCCTGGATCGGTACGAACTCTGGAAACACCATATATTTT.

The chain couples TRBV27 to TRBJ1-1; 9 bases map to TRBD1. V was pared by 5 bases and J by 1 base, with 5 bases of the junction left unmatched. CDR3 length: 15 amino acids. Per germline, CDR1 MNHEY and CDR2 SMNVEV (reference sequence). Here the CDR3 DNA reads TGTGCCAGCAGTAAACAGGGGGCACAGAACACTGAAGCTTTCTTT. This encodes CASSKQGAQNTEAFF.

The count of this clone is one. V usage is TRBV6-5 and J usage is TRBJ1-2; D possibly corresponds to TRBD1 (6 bases). This CDR3 spans 15 amino acids. The V gene's germline CDR1 is MNHEY and CDR2 SVGAGI. V lost 7 bases and J 6 bases, leaving 21 bases between the germline ends. CDR3 sequence reads: CASTKMVSGVHGYTF. In nucleotides, the CDR3 is TGTGCCAGCACTAAAATGGTCTCAGGGGTCCATGGCTACACCTTC.

The table lists this clone with a count of one. This chain uses TRBV5-6 with TRBJ2-3; perhaps TRBD1 as D (6 bases). Trimming took off 0 bases at V and 6 bases at J, with 17 bases between the two ends. Germline V CDR1 and CDR2: SGHDT, YYEEEE. The CDR3 extends over 16 amino acids. This CDR3 reads CASSLAEGHRWDTQYF. The CDR3 region has the DNA TGTGCCAGCAGCTTGGCAGAGGGACACCGATGGGATACGCAGTATTTT. The full variable domain, rest sourced from reference TRBV5-6 and TRBJ2-3, is DAGVTQSPTHLIKTRGQQVTLRCSPKSGHDTVSWYQQALGQGPQFIFQYYEEEERQRGNFPDRFSGHQFPNYSSELNVNALLLGDSALYLCASSLAEGHRWDTQYFGPGTRLTVL.